The present entry profiles one TCR beta chain with its context. These data come from a study of blood T cells in healthy people across ages. Then a second PCR, running about 6 to 12 cycles, was carried out with a sample-barcoded 5' primer and a J-beta primer mix. In TCRdb, the 5' RACE reads were re-called with MiXCR into one record per CDR3 protein. The table records some 1.5 million distinct CDR3 sequences, over 25% of them present only once. Sequences were obtained from blood. The receptor was derived from a woman aged 30 to 39 in good health.

The CDR3, as DNA: TGCAGTGCTACGCCGGACAGGGGCTACAATTCACCCCTCCACTTT. Its translation: CSATPDRGYNSPLHF. V and J are TRBV20-1 and TRBJ1-6, with TRBD1 matching 9 bases. Germline V gene lookup returns CDR1 DFQATT and CDR2 SNEGSKA (reference sequence). The junction had 8 bases not matched to a gene; V was cut back by 4 bases and J by 7 bases. The CDR3 contains 15 residues.